This passage covers 23 T cell receptor beta chains from one sample sequenced in a study of T-cell reconstitution after alpha-beta-depleted transplantation in children. For TCRbeta, the library was prepared with unique molecular identifiers. Via MiXCR, TCRdb re-called the PCR reads, giving one row per CDR3 protein. The profile shows around 960,000 distinct CDR3 sequences, about 31% of them singletons. Source: PBMCs, mostly from graft donor cells, taken 360 days after TCRalphabeta/CD19-depleted stem cell transplant. These receptors all stem from a boy under two years old who had a stem cell transplant for SCID, so the T cells may come from the graft donor.

In its sample, this clonotype was seen a few times. The chain carries TRBV27 and TRBJ2-3; D perhaps matches TRBD1 (5 bases). The CDR3 consists of 15 residues. Germline V gene data show CDR1 as MNHEY and CDR2 as SMNVEV (reference sequence). Trimming left V 6 bases short and J 0 bases short, with 13 bases between. CDR3 residues: CASSLRTTSTDTQYF. CDR3 bases: TGTGCCAGCAGCTTAAGGACAACTAGCACAGATACGCAGTATTTT.

The chain has TRBV7-8 and TRBJ2-3, with a weak D call TRBD1 (6 bases). This CDR3 is 17 amino acids long. Trimming took 0 bases from V and 1 from J, leaving 14 bases between them. CDR1 is SGHVS, CDR2 FQNEAQ, per germline. The DNA of the CDR3 is TGTGCCAGCAGCTTAGCGGCAGGGGAGTGGGGCACAGATACGCAGTATTTT. Translation gives CASSLAAGEWGTDTQYF.

This clonotype was counted many times. This chain uses TRBV4-3 with TRBJ2-5; the D gene is possibly TRBD2 (6 bases). Germline CDR1 and CDR2: LGHNA and YSLEER. The CDR3 length is 15 residues. Between the trimmed V and J ends, which lost 0 bases and 7 bases, there was a span of 15 bases. CDR3 DNA: TGCGCCAGCAGCCAAGATTTTGGACGGGACTGGACCCAGTACTTC. This codes for CASSQDFGRDWTQYF.

The V and J genes are TRBV18 and TRBJ1-6; D is undetermined. This CDR3 is built from 13 residues. The germline CDR1 and CDR2 sequences are KGHSH and LQKENI. Trimming took off 3 bases at V and 9 bases at J, with 9 bases between the two ends. CDR3 protein: CASSPDGSSPLHF. CDR3 coding DNA: TGTGCCAGCTCACCGGACGGGAGTTCACCCCTCCACTTT.

This clonotype was detected a few times. This chain connects TRBV12-3 or TRBV12-4 to TRBJ2-1; the match to TRBD2 covers 14 bases. The CDR3 contains 18 residues. J gave up 2 bases and V 5 bases, and 8 bases lay outside the gene matches. The CDR3 reads CASSPWGLAGEAYNEQFF. The CDR3 bases are TGTGCCAGCAGTCCCTGGGGACTAGCGGGGGAAGCCTACAATGAGCAGTTCTTC.

The CDR3 spells CATTRQGYGYTF. CDR3 nucleotides: TGTGCCACCACCCGACAGGGCTATGGCTACACCTTC. The chain couples TRBV2 to TRBJ1-2; TRBD1 matches 7 bases. Germline V gene lookup returns CDR1 SNHLY and CDR2 FYNNEI. The length of the CDR3 is 12 residues. Trimming cost V 10 bases and J 4 bases; bases outside gene matches: 6. Full variable domain (outside the CDR3, taken from reference TRBV2 and TRBJ1-2): EPEVTQTPSHQVTQMGQEVILRCVPISNHLYFYWYRQILGQKVEFLVSFYNNEISEKSEIFDDQFSVERPDGSNFTLKIRSTKLEDSAMYFCATTRQGYGYTFGSGTRLTVV.

This clonotype was picked up a small number of times. CDR3 sequence reads: CAISGHARETQYF. CDR3 DNA: TGTGCCATCAGTGGGCACGCACGCGAGACCCAGTACTTC. This chain joins TRBV10-3 and TRBJ2-5; D call uncertain. CDR1 and CDR2 (germline): ENHRY, SYGVKD. Trimming cost V 4 bases and J 5 bases, with 11 bases left between them. This CDR3 comprises 13 residues.

CDR3 region: CASSSEPNSPLHF. CDR3 DNA: TGCGCCAGCAGCTCCGAGCCGAATTCACCCCTCCACTTT. V is TRBV5-1 and J is TRBJ1-6, with D unclear. Germline V gene lookup returns CDR1 SGHRS and CDR2 YFSETQ. V dropped 3 bases and J dropped 7 bases, with 8 bases sitting between them. The length of the CDR3 is 13 residues.

On this clonotype itself: The junction departs from germline at one end; a sequencing error may be responsible. The CDR3, as DNA: TGTGCCAGCAGTGAAGCCGGACAGGGGAAGGGGGTCTTC. Its translation is CASSEAGQGKGVF. This chain uses TRBV25-1 with TRBJ2-1, with 9 bases lining up with TRBD1. Germline assignment: CDR1 MGHDK and CDR2 SYGVNS. This CDR3 spans 13 amino acids.

The chain uses TRBV7-2 and TRBJ2-5; D remains ambiguous. The V gene's germline CDR1 is SGHTA and CDR2 FQGNSA. This CDR3 contains 16 residues. Trimming stripped 1 base from V and 0 bases from J, with 12 bases between. Written as DNA, the CDR3 is TGTGCCAGCAGCTTAGTTCGGCAGGCGTACCAAGAGACCCAGTACTTC. Translated, it gives CASSLVRQAYQETQYF.

The chain joins TRBV3-1 to TRBJ2-7; 9 bases are shared with TRBD1. Germline loops: CDR1 LGHDT, CDR2 YNNKEL (reference sequence). The V and J ends lost 10 bases and 7 bases, in that order; junction bases with no gene match: 17. The length of the CDR3 is 15 residues. CDR3 nucleotides: TGTGCCACCTCCAACCCGACAGGGGGTAGGCGGGAGCAGTACTTC. Amino acids: CATSNPTGGRREQYF.

The chain is built from TRBV5-1 and TRBJ2-1; 16 nucleotides match TRBD2. The germline V gene has CDR1 SGHRS and CDR2 YFSETQ. This CDR3 has 20 amino acids. Unmatched junction bases numbered 14, after V lost 4 bases and J lost 4 bases. The CDR3 is CASSPGTSGGATRLYNEQFF. CDR3 in DNA: TGCGCCAGCAGCCCCGGGACTAGCGGGGGGGCAACTAGATTGTACAATGAGCAGTTCTTC. Complete variable domain (other parts from reference TRBV5-1 and TRBJ2-1): KAGVTQTPRYLIKTRGQQVTLSCSPISGHRSVSWYQQTPGQGLQFLFEYFSETQRNKGNFPGRFSGRQFSNSRSEMNVSTLELGDSALYLCASSPGTSGGATRLYNEQFFGPGTRLTVL.

The rearrangement joins TRBV20-1 to TRBJ1-1; D gene ambiguous. V was cut by 3 bases and J by 1 base, with 18 bases left in between. This CDR3 region has 16 residues. CDR1 is DFQATT, CDR2 SNEGSKA, per germline (reference sequence). CDR3 amino acids: CSASTDPWTANTEAFF. DNA for the CDR3: TGCAGTGCTAGTACGGACCCATGGACGGCGAACACTGAAGCTTTCTTT.

The chain combines TRBV11-1 with TRBJ2-2, with TRBD2 as a possible D gene (7 bases). V was shortened by 7 bases and J by 2 bases, with 23 bases between the two germline ends. The CDR3 has 18 residues. CDR1 is SGHAT and CDR2 is FQDESV in the germline V gene (reference sequence). The CDR3 loop reads CASTPFRGARGNTGELFF. DNA for the CDR3: TGTGCCAGCACCCCATTCCGGGGGGCGCGTGGTAACACCGGGGAGCTGTTTTTT.

This clonotype turned up a few times. The chain carries TRBV27 and TRBJ2-1, with D possibly TRBD1 on 6 matching bases. The V end lost 3 bases, the J end lost 7 bases, and 16 bases lay between the germline ends. Germline V gene sequence: CDR1 MNHEY, CDR2 SMNVEV (reference sequence). The CDR3 runs to 15 residues. Here the CDR3 DNA reads TGTGCCAGCAGTTTCCGACAGGTGGTGATGAATGAGCAGTTCTTC. The encoded protein is CASSFRQVVMNEQFF.

This clonotype was detected only a few times. The J gene is TRBJ1-2, the V gene TRBV6-1; 8 bases are shared with TRBD1. Losses at the gene ends were 7 bases for V and 4 bases for J; bases not matched to a gene: 8. Germline CDR1 and CDR2: MNHNS and SASEGT. The CDR3 consists of 14 residues. CDR3 protein: CASTVGQGSYGYTF. CDR3 nucleotide sequence: TGTGCCAGCACAGTCGGACAGGGAAGCTATGGCTACACCTTC.

Here the CDR3 reads CASTIILRDTGELFF. CDR3 DNA sequence: TGTGCCAGCACCATCATATTAAGGGACACCGGGGAGCTGTTTTTT. The chain carries TRBV12-3 or TRBV12-4 and TRBJ2-2; unclear D gene. CDR3 length equals 15 residues. V was clipped by 7 bases and J by 3 bases, with 15 bases between them.

This clonotype was counted a few times. This chain joins TRBV12-3 or TRBV12-4 and TRBJ2-7; 7 positions agree with TRBD1. Trimming cost V 4 bases and J 2 bases; bases outside gene matches: 8. The CDR3 has 15 residues. CDR3 DNA sequence: TGTGCCAGCAGTTACCCCGGGACAGCTACCTACGAGCAGTACTTC. Its protein is CASSYPGTATYEQYF.

The rearrangement links TRBV9 to TRBJ1-3; tentative D call: TRBD1 (6 bases). Germline V gene data show CDR1 as SGDLS and CDR2 as YYNGEE. Trimming shortened V by 3 bases and J by 4 bases, and 14 bases separated the two germline ends. The CDR3 totals 15 residues. CDR3 amino acids: CASSAGGHLGNTIYF. CDR3 in DNA: TGTGCCAGCAGCGCCGGGGGGCATTTGGGAAACACCATATATTTT.

The V call is TRBV7-2, the J call TRBJ2-3; no reliable D call. The CDR3 runs to 13 residues. Germline values: CDR1 SGHTA, CDR2 FQGNSA. V lost 3 bases and J lost 4, with 8 bases in between. The DNA for the CDR3 is TGTGCCAGCAGCTTCAAGTTCTCAGATACGCAGTATTTT. Translation gives CASSFKFSDTQYF. The full variable domain, with the rest looked up from reference TRBV7-2 and TRBJ2-3, is GAGVSQSPSNKVTEKGKDVELRCDPISGHTALYWYRQSLGQGLEFLIYFQGNSAPDKSGLPSDRFSAERTGGSVSTLTIQRTQQEDSAVYLCASSFKFSDTQYFGPGTRLTVL.

This clonotype has a handful of counts. This chain uses TRBV4-1 with TRBJ2-7, with TRBD2 matching over 10 bases. CDR1 is MGHRA, CDR2 YSYEKL, per germline. The CDR3 length is 16 residues. The V gene end was trimmed by 4 bases and the J gene end by 3 bases; junction bases not matched to a gene: 9. The CDR3 sequence: CASSLASGGALYEQYF. For the CDR3, the DNA is TGCGCCAGCAGCCTGGCCAGCGGGGGGGCCCTCTACGAGCAGTACTTC.

V is TRBV20-1 and J is TRBJ2-7, with TRBD1 identical over 9 bases. The trim removed 2 bases at V and 6 bases at J, leaving 11 bases unmatched. This CDR3 has 15 residues. Germline assignment: CDR1 DFQATT and CDR2 SNEGSKA (reference sequence). CDR3: CSARRFGTGRGEQYF. In nucleotides, the CDR3 is TGCAGTGCTAGACGGTTCGGGACAGGGAGGGGCGAGCAGTACTTC.

This clonotype was detected only a few times. The chain couples TRBV9 to TRBJ2-1; D unclear. The CDR3 is 12 residues long. CDR1 and CDR2 from the germline V gene are SGDLS and YYNGEE. Trimming stripped 2 bases from V and 7 bases from J, with 7 bases between. The CDR3 coding sequence is TGTGCCAGCAGCGTCCTCCAGAATGAGCAGTTCTTC. Its translation is CASSVLQNEQFF.